Presented here are 21 T cell receptor beta chains from one specimen sequenced in a study of shared clonotypes between healthy human individuals (dated by TCRdb to about 2020). Libraries were made using the immunoSEQ multiplex PCR assay. TCRdb retrieved this table from immuneACCESS and kept in-frame rearrangements only. Not all clones are present; in checked studies, unresolved V genes account for under half, and no reason is known for the remainder. Recorded for this sample are about half a million clones; 79% of them occurred a single time. Together, the top ten hold 10% to 15% of the sample. Sequencing used PBMCs. The receptor source for this set is a woman aged 40 to 50 in good health. Some clones in this sample may be carry-over from other donors' samples.

The rearrangement joins TRBV5-4 to TRBJ2-2; 9 bases match TRBD1. From germline, CDR1 is SGHNT and CDR2 YYREEE (reference sequence). The V segment lost 3 bases and the J segment 7 bases; nucleotides outside the gene matches: 4. The CDR3 loop spans 14 amino acids. This CDR3 reads CASSSWTGDGELFF. As DNA, the CDR3 is TGTGCCAGCAGCTCATGGACAGGGGACGGGGAGCTGTTTTTT.

This chain uses TRBV2 with TRBJ1-1, with D uncertain. The CDR3 is made up of 11 amino acids. V lost 6 bases and J lost 3, with 5 bases in between. Germline V gene sequence: CDR1 SNHLY, CDR2 FYNNEI. CDR3 in DNA: TGTGCCAGCAGGTCTTACACTGAAGCTTTCTTT. Translating gives CASRSYTEAFF.

The V and J genes are TRBV7-3 and TRBJ2-2; D might be TRBD1 (6 bases). Germline assignment: CDR1 SGHTA and CDR2 FQGTGA. The CDR3 spans 14 residues. V shed 3 bases and J shed 5 bases, with 10 bases lying between them. DNA of the CDR3: TGTGCCAGCAGCTTCGGCAGGGGTACCGGGGAGCTGTTTTTT. Translation: CASSFGRGTGELFF.

The genes are TRBV19 and TRBJ1-5; D might be TRBD1 (6 bases). The CDR3 totals 15 residues. Looked up from germline, CDR1 is LNHDA and CDR2 is SQIVND (reference sequence). The ends were cut back, 4 bases at V and 0 bases at J, with 10 bases in the middle. CDR3 region: CASSRRTDSNQPQHF. CDR3 bases: TGTGCCAGTAGTAGGCGGACAGATAGCAATCAGCCCCAGCATTTT.

J is TRBJ2-2 and V is TRBV5-1; 7 nucleotides agree with TRBD1. Per the germline V gene, CDR1 is SGHRS and CDR2 is YFSETQ. The V gene end was trimmed by 0 bases and the J gene end by 6 bases; junction bases not matched to a gene: 2. There are 14 residues in the CDR3. CDR3 in DNA: TGCGCCAGCAGCTTGGGAACAGGGGCCGGGGAGCTGTTTTTT. Translation: CASSLGTGAGELFF.

The chain joins TRBV5-6 to TRBJ1-1, with 7 bases identical to TRBD1. The CDR3 runs 15 residues. The V segment lost 4 bases and the J segment 1 base; nucleotides outside the gene matches: 7. Germline lookup yields CDR1 SGHDT and CDR2 YYEEEE. In DNA, the CDR3 is TGTGCCAGCAGCCGACGACAGGGCGGGAACACTGAAGCTTTCTTT. This sequence encodes CASSRRQGGNTEAFF. Full variable domain (remainder filled in from reference TRBV5-6 and TRBJ1-1): DAGVTQSPTHLIKTRGQQVTLRCSPKSGHDTVSWYQQALGQGPQFIFQYYEEEERQRGNFPDRFSGHQFPNYSSELNVNALLLGDSALYLCASSRRQGGNTEAFFGQGTRLTVV.

V usage is TRBV5-4 and J usage is TRBJ2-1; D remains unclear. CDR1 is SGHNT, CDR2 YYREEE, per germline (reference sequence). CDR3 length: 16 amino acids. V shed 0 bases and J shed 0 bases, with 10 bases lying between them. The CDR3 DNA is TGTGCCAGCAGCTTGGGCTCGGTTAGCTCCTACAATGAGCAGTTCTTC. It encodes CASSLGSVSSYNEQFF.

This clone was recorded a few times. The same CDR3 also results from other DNA sequences found in this sample. The chain carries TRBV28 and TRBJ1-1; TRBD1 agrees at 7 bases. CDR1 and CDR2 from the germline V gene are MDHEN and SYDVKM. The CDR3 runs to 12 residues. J lost 4 bases, V lost 6 bases, and 2 bases had no gene match. For the CDR3, the DNA is TGTGCCAGCAGGGCAGGGGGCACTGAAGCTTTCTTT. Translated, it gives CASRAGGTEAFF.

V is TRBV4-2 and J is TRBJ2-3, with 9 bases aligning to TRBD2. The CDR3 is 16 amino acids. The V gene's germline CDR1 is LGHNA and CDR2 YNFKEQ. Losses at the gene ends were 1 base for V and 4 bases for J; bases not matched to a gene: 6. CDR3 amino acids: CASSQGSGRQSDTQYF. CDR3 in DNA: TGTGCCAGCAGCCAAGGAAGCGGGAGGCAATCAGATACGCAGTATTTT.

The chain is built from TRBV18 and TRBJ2-1; no reliable D call. CDR1 is KGHSH, CDR2 LQKENI, per germline. The V gene lost 0 bases and the J gene lost 10 bases, with 16 bases spanning the gap. CDR3 length: 15 amino acids. The DNA for the CDR3 is TGTGCCAGCTCACCACCGGTTAGCCGCCAAGCGGAGCAGTTCTTC. This gives the protein CASSPPVSRQAEQFF. The whole variable domain, filled in from reference TRBV18 and TRBJ2-1, reads NAGVMQNPRHLVRRRGQEARLRCSPMKGHSHVYWYRQLPEEGLKFMVYLQKENIIDESGMPKERFSAEFPKEGPSILRIQQVVRGDSAAYFCASSPPVSRQAEQFFGPGTRLTVL.

The chain links TRBV9 to TRBJ2-7; TRBD2 might be the D (6 bases). Germline-derived CDR1 and CDR2 are SGDLS and YYNGEE. V dropped 4 bases and J dropped 1 base, with 12 bases sitting between them. The CDR3 spans 14 residues. CDR3 nucleotides: TGTGCCAGCAGCCCAGGAGGGGAGTCCTACGAGCAGTACTTC. This translates into CASSPGGESYEQYF.

The chain employs TRBV11-2 and TRBJ2-7; D ambiguous. Germline V gene lookup returns CDR1 SGHAT and CDR2 FQNNGV. CDR3 length: 14 amino acids. Deletions cut 2 bases from V and 6 bases from J, with 14 bases between. As DNA, the CDR3 is TGTGCCAGCAGCTTAAATAGGGTTTCATCCGAGCAGTACTTC. This sequence encodes CASSLNRVSSEQYF.

This clone appeared a single time. The chain joins TRBV5-6 to TRBJ1-2, with D uncertain. The CDR3 runs 15 residues. Germline V gene lookup returns CDR1 SGHDT and CDR2 YYEEEE. Deletions cut 0 bases from V and 1 base from J, with 10 bases between. The CDR3 nucleotides are TGTGCCAGCAGCTTGGGGCGGGGTTTTAACTATGGCTACACCTTC. Protein product: CASSLGRGFNYGYTF.

This clone was seen only once. The chain couples TRBV19 to TRBJ2-7, with 7 bases aligning to TRBD2. Germline lookup yields CDR1 LNHDA and CDR2 SQIVND (reference sequence). The J segment lost 4 bases and the V segment lost 3 bases, leaving 6 bases of the junction unmatched. The CDR3 totals 14 residues. The CDR3 DNA reads TGTGCCAGTAGTATTGCGCTGGGGGGGTACGAGCAGTACTTC. Amino acid sequence: CASSIALGGYEQYF.

This clone came up once. The chain has TRBV5-1 and TRBJ1-2; the match to TRBD1 covers 10 bases. The germline V gene encodes CDR1 SGHRS and CDR2 YFSETQ. This CDR3 spans 16 amino acids. With 0 bases clipped from V and 4 bases from J, the junction kept 6 bases outside the gene matches. This CDR3 reads CASSLAGTGVVYGYTF. Here the CDR3 DNA reads TGCGCCAGCAGCTTGGCCGGGACAGGGGTCGTCTATGGCTACACCTTC.

This chain links TRBV6-5 with TRBJ2-3; D is ambiguous. Between the trimmed V and J ends, which lost 0 bases and 6 bases, there was a span of 13 bases. This CDR3 is built from 15 residues. Germline-derived CDR1 and CDR2 are MNHEY and SVGAGI. CDR3: CASSYSQSHGDTQYF. In DNA, the CDR3 is TGTGCCAGCAGTTACTCACAGTCGCATGGGGATACGCAGTATTTT.

V is TRBV6-4 and J is TRBJ2-2; D remains unclear. The CDR3 totals 15 residues. Germline CDR1 MRHNA, CDR2 SNTAGT. The germline V and J ends were trimmed by 5 bases and 0 bases, with 10 bases remaining between them. CDR3 sequence: CASSPSLTNTGELFF. The CDR3 DNA sequence: TGTGCCAGCAGTCCCTCCCTTACGAACACCGGGGAGCTGTTTTTT.

This clone came up a few times. The V gene is TRBV9, the J gene TRBJ2-3; TRBD2 might be the D (5 bases). This CDR3 region has 17 residues. The germline V and J ends were trimmed by 4 bases and 2 bases, with 20 bases remaining between them. The V gene's germline CDR1 is SGDLS and CDR2 YYNGEE. The DNA of the CDR3 is TGTGCCAGCAGCCCCAATGTGGGCGGAGGAATCACAGATACGCAGTATTTT. Residues: CASSPNVGGGITDTQYF.

This chain links TRBV2 with TRBJ2-2, with D maybe TRBD2 (6 bases). The CDR3 contains 14 residues. In germline, CDR1 is SNHLY, CDR2 FYNNEI. V lost 6 bases and J lost 0, with 8 bases in between. The CDR3 DNA reads as TGTGCCAGCAGACCGGGAGCGAACACCGGGGAGCTGTTTTTT. Translated, it gives CASRPGANTGELFF.

The V call is TRBV29-1, the J call TRBJ2-1, with no clear D. V lost 6 bases and J lost 1, with 7 bases in between. The length of the CDR3 is 12 residues. Germline V gene sequence: CDR1 SQVTM, CDR2 ANQGSEA. CDR3 coding DNA: TGCAGCGTAGCGTCTTCCTACAATGAGCAGTTCTTC. Its protein is CSVASSYNEQFF.

This clone has just a few counts. The J gene is TRBJ1-2, the V gene TRBV28, with no clear D. This CDR3 has 15 amino acids. V lost 4 bases and J lost 4, with 16 bases in between. CDR1 and CDR2 (germline): MDHEN, SYDVKM. The CDR3 region has the DNA TGTGCCAGCAGTTCCCTACAGAAATCTGGCTATGGCTACACCTTC. It encodes CASSSLQKSGYGYTF.